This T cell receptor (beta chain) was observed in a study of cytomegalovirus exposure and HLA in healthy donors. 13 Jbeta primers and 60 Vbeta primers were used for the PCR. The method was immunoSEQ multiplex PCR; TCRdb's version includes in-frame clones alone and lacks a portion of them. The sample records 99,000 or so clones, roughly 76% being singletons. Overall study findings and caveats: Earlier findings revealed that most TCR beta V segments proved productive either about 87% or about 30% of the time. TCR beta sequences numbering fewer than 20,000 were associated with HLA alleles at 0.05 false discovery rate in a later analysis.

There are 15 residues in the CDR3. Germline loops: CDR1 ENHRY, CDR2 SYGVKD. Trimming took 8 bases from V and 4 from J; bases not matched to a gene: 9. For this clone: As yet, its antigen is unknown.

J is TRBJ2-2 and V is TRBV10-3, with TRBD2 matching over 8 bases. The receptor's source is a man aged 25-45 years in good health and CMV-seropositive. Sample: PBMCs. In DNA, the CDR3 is TGTGCCATCCCCTGGGCGGGGGGAGTCACCGGGGAGCTGTTTTTT. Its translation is CAIPWAGGVTGELFF.